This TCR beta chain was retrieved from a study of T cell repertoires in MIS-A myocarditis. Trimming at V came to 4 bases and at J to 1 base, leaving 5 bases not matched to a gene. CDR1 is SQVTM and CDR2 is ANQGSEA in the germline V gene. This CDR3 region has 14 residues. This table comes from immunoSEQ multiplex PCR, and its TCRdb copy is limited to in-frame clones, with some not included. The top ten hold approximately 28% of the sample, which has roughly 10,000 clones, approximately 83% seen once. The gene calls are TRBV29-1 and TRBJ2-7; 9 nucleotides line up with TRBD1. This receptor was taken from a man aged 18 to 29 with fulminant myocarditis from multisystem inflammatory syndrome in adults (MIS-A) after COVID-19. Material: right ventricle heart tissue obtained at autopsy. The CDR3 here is CSVATTGGSYEQYF. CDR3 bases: TGCAGCGTTGCCACGACAGGGGGATCCTACGAGCAGTACTTC.